These 17 T cell receptor beta chains share one sample of origin, sequenced in a study of T cell responses to AZD1222 COVID-19 vaccine. TCRdb's table, derived via immunoSEQ multiplex PCR, lists solely in-frame clones and lacks some. The sample has more than 150,000 clones; approximately 89% are singletons. The specimen was peripheral blood, collected 28 days after the second AZD1222 dose. The receptors originated from an adult who received the AZD1222 COVID-19 vaccine.

The chain employs TRBV7-2 and TRBJ2-7; 8 nucleotides match TRBD2. CDR1 and CDR2 from the germline V gene are SGHTA and FQGNSA. This CDR3 comprises 15 residues. Trimming took 3 bases from V and 3 from J; bases not matched to a gene: 7. This chain's CDR3 is CASSFSAGGVYEQYF. The CDR3 bases are TGTGCCAGCAGCTTTTCGGCGGGGGGAGTCTACGAGCAGTACTTC.

The CDR3 loop is CASSSGLAGGVQETQYF. CDR3 nucleotide sequence: TGTGCCAGCAGCTCGGGACTAGCGGGAGGAGTGCAAGAGACCCAGTACTTC. V and J are TRBV7-9 and TRBJ2-5; 15 bases match TRBD2. The CDR3 is made up of 17 amino acids. CDR1 is SEHNR, CDR2 FQNEAQ, per germline (reference sequence). V trimming: 4 bases; J trimming: 2 bases; junction bases outside the gene matches: 5.

The chain combines TRBV10-3 with TRBJ2-1; no clear D. This CDR3 region has 12 residues. V was pared by 0 bases and J by 6 bases, with 3 bases between. Germline V gives CDR1 ENHRY, CDR2 SYGVKD. The CDR3 spells CAISESGNEQFF. The CDR3 DNA reads TGTGCCATCAGTGAGTCGGGCAATGAGCAGTTCTTC.

The chain is built from TRBV25-1 and TRBJ2-3; 7 nucleotides align to TRBD2. Per the germline V gene, CDR1 is MGHDK and CDR2 is SYGVNS. CDR3 length equals 16 residues. After removal of 5 bases from V and 3 bases from J, the junction contained 11 bases not matched to a gene. The CDR3 bases are TGTGCCAGCAGTCTCTCCGTGGGAGGGCCTACAGATACGCAGTATTTT. It specifies CASSLSVGGPTDTQYF.

The gene calls are TRBV27 and TRBJ2-1; 7 bases align to TRBD1. The V gene end was trimmed by 6 bases and the J gene end by 2 bases; junction bases not matched to a gene: 7. The CDR3 is made up of 15 amino acids. Per the germline V gene, CDR1 is MNHEY and CDR2 is SMNVEV (reference sequence). The CDR3 DNA is TGTGCCAGCAGACTGACAGGGATTACCTACAATGAGCAGTTCTTC. Its protein is CASRLTGITYNEQFF.

The rearrangement uses TRBV30 and TRBJ1-1; tentative D call: TRBD1 (6 bases). The V end lost 0 bases, the J end lost 6 bases, and 11 bases lay between the germline ends. Germline CDR1 reads GTSNPN; CDR2 reads SVGIG (reference sequence). CDR3 length: 13 residues. The CDR3 loop reads CAWSVYRAPEAFF. The DNA for the CDR3 is TGTGCCTGGAGTGTATACAGGGCCCCTGAAGCTTTCTTT.

The rearrangement joins TRBV24-1 to TRBJ2-1; 7 positions agree with TRBD1. This CDR3 has 15 amino acids. Germline CDR1 and CDR2: KGHDR and SFDVKD. V gave up 1 base and J gave up 5 bases; unmatched junction bases: 4. The CDR3 sequence is CATSDFKGANNEQFF. CDR3 coding DNA: TGTGCCACCAGTGATTTCAAGGGGGCGAACAATGAGCAGTTCTTC.

V and J are TRBV9 and TRBJ1-4; TRBD1 matches at 7 bases. The germline V gene encodes CDR1 SGDLS and CDR2 YYNGEE. The ends lost 3 bases at V and 4 bases at J; junction bases unmatched: 6. This CDR3 comprises 15 residues. CDR3 protein: CASSGRQGFNEKLFF. CDR3 DNA sequence: TGTGCCAGCAGCGGGCGACAGGGATTTAATGAAAAACTGTTTTTT.

The chain joins TRBV4-1 to TRBJ2-1; a possible D gene is TRBD2 (6 bases). Trimming removed 3 bases at V and 5 bases at J, with 14 bases between. The CDR3 has 15 amino acids. Germline assignment: CDR1 MGHRA and CDR2 YSYEKL. The chain's CDR3 is CASSHQPGLHNEQFF. CDR3 sequence (DNA): TGCGCCAGCAGCCACCAACCGGGACTTCACAATGAGCAGTTCTTC.

The chain is built from TRBV5-6 and TRBJ2-7, with 11 bases matching TRBD2. There are 15 residues in the CDR3. With 2 bases clipped from V and 12 bases from J, the junction kept 13 bases outside the gene matches. The germline CDR1 and CDR2 sequences are SGHDT and YYEEEE. CDR3: CASSFGLPSGRPPYF. CDR3 sequence (DNA): TGTGCCAGCAGCTTTGGTTTGCCTAGCGGGAGGCCGCCGTACTTC. The full variable domain, rest sourced from reference TRBV5-6 and TRBJ2-7, is DAGVTQSPTHLIKTRGQQVTLRCSPKSGHDTVSWYQQALGQGPQFIFQYYEEEERQRGNFPDRFSGHQFPNYSSELNVNALLLGDSALYLCASSFGLPSGRPPYFGPGTRLTVT.

V gene TRBV19 combines with J gene TRBJ2-7; perhaps TRBD2 as D (5 bases). This CDR3 spans 15 amino acids. Between the trimmed V and J ends, which lost 3 bases and 5 bases, there was a span of 17 bases. Germline values: CDR1 LNHDA, CDR2 SQIVND (reference sequence). In nucleotides, the CDR3 is TGTGCCAGTAGTATCTTAGGGAGCCCAGGCAACGAGCAGTACTTC. Amino acid sequence: CASSILGSPGNEQYF.

The V gene is TRBV18, the J gene TRBJ2-1; 8 bases agree with TRBD1. The CDR3 runs to 15 residues. From germline, CDR1 is KGHSH and CDR2 LQKENI. Germline trimming cut 4 bases from V and 5 bases from J; bases unmatched to any gene: 7. The CDR3 is CASSLGQALNNEQFF. The CDR3 DNA is TGTGCCAGCTCACTGGGACAGGCCCTTAACAATGAGCAGTTCTTC.

DNA for the CDR3: TGTGCCAGCAGCTTAGGGACTAGCGTTGAGCAGTTCTTC. Translating gives CASSLGTSVEQFF. V usage is TRBV5-4 and J usage is TRBJ2-1; 10 bases are shared with TRBD2. The CDR3 is made up of 13 amino acids. V lost 2 bases to trimming and J lost 9 bases; unmatched junction nucleotides: 2. Germline CDR1 SGHNT, CDR2 YYREEE (reference sequence).

The chain has TRBV28 and TRBJ2-5, with TRBD1 matching over 7 bases. The CDR3 is 13 amino acids. In germline, CDR1 is MDHEN, CDR2 SYDVKM. The V gene end was trimmed by 3 bases and the J gene end by 4 bases; junction bases not matched to a gene: 2. The DNA for the CDR3 is TGTGCCAGCAGTTTTAACAGGGGAGAGACCCAGTACTTC. Translating it yields CASSFNRGETQYF.

This clone occurred once. V usage is TRBV6-4 and J usage is TRBJ2-5; 9 bases map to TRBD2. There are 15 residues in the CDR3. CDR1 and CDR2 from the germline V gene are MRHNA and SNTAGT. The V and J ends lost 3 bases and 2 bases, in that order; junction bases with no gene match: 4. The CDR3 loop reads CASSDSGRWQETQYF. CDR3 bases: TGTGCCAGCAGTGATAGCGGGAGATGGCAAGAGACCCAGTACTTC.

As regards this clone: This same CDR3 is encoded by further DNA sequences in the sample. This chain links TRBV28 with TRBJ1-5, with TRBD1 identical over 7 bases. This CDR3 has 13 amino acids. Germline V gene sequence: CDR1 MDHEN, CDR2 SYDVKM. V was clipped by 3 bases and J by 7 bases; unmatched bases: 3. The CDR3 sequence: CASSLTGNQPQHF. The CDR3 DNA sequence: TGTGCCAGCAGTTTGACAGGGAACCAGCCCCAGCATTTT.

V gene TRBV20-1 combines with J gene TRBJ1-1; no definite D call. V lost 6 bases and J 10 bases, leaving 15 bases between the germline ends. The CDR3 has 11 residues. Germline CDR1 DFQATT, CDR2 SNEGSKA (reference sequence). DNA for the CDR3: TGCAGTGCCCCGACGGTACGGGGAGCTTTCTTT. It yields the protein CSAPTVRGAFF.